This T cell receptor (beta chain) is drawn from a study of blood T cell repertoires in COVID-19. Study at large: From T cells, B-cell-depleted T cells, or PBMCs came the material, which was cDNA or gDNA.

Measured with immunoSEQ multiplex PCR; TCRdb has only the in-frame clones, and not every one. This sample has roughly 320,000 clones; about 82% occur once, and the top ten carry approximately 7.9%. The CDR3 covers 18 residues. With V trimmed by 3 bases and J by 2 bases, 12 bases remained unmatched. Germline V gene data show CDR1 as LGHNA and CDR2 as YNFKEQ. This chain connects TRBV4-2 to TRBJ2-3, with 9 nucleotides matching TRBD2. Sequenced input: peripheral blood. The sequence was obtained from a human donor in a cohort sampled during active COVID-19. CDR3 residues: CASSQGQKSGGTTDTQYF. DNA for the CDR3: TGTGCCAGCAGCCAGGGCCAAAAAAGCGGGGGGACCACAGATACGCAGTATTTT.